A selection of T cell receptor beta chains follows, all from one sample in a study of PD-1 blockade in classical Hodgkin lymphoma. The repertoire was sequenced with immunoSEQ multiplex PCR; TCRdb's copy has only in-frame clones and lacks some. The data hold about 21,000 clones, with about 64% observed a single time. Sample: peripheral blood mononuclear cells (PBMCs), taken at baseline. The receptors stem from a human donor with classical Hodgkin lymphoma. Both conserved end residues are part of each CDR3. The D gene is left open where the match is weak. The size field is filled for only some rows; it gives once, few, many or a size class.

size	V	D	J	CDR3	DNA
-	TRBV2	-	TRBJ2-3	CASSGNRGGLTDTQYF	TGTGCCAGCAGTGGGAACAGGGGGGGGCTCACAGATACGCAGTATTTT
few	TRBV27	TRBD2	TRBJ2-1	CASSLIPLTSGGAAEQFF	TGTGCCAGCAGTTTAATCCCCTTGACTAGCGGGGGAGCGGCTGAGCAGTTCTTC
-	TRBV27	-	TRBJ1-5	CASSLYGGPGNQPQHF	TGTGCCAGCAGTTTATATGGGGGGCCGGGCAATCAGCCCCAGCATTTT
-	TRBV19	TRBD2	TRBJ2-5	CASSIVGGGRETQYF	TGTGCCAGTAGTATAGTCGGCGGGGGGAGGGAGACCCAGTACTTC
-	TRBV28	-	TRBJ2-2	CASSFSGGAGELFF	TGTGCCAGCAGTTTTTCAGGAGGGGCCGGGGAGCTGTTTTTT
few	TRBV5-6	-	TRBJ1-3	CASSLSSLYSGNTIYF	TGTGCCAGCAGCTTGTCCTCCCTGTACTCTGGAAACACCATATATTTT
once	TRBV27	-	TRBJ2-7	CASSQSPTPYEQYF	TGTGCCAGCAGCCAGTCCCCGACCCCCTACGAGCAGTACTTC
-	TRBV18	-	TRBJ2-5	CASSPGLEETQYF	TGTGCCAGCTCACCGGGACTGGAAGAGACCCAGTACTTC
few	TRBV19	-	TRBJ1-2	CASSIGVDYGYTF	TGTGCCAGTAGTATAGGAGTGGACTATGGCTACACCTTC
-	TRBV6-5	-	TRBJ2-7	CASKGYEQYF	TGTGCCAGCAAGGGATACGAGCAGTACTTC
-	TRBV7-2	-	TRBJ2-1	CASSLFAESYNEQFF	TGTGCCAGCAGCTTGTTCGCAGAGTCCTACAATGAGCAGTTCTTC
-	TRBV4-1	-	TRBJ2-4	CASSQDERKPKNIQYF	TGCGCCAGCAGCCAAGATGAGAGGAAACCCAAAAACATTCAGTACTTC
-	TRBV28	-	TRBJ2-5	CASSFPGQGRGGTQYF	TGTGCCAGCAGTTTTCCCGGCCAGGGCCGAGGGGGGACCCAGTACTTC
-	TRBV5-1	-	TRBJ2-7	CASSPQGLAYEQYF	TGCGCCAGCAGCCCGCAGGGGTTAGCCTACGAGCAGTACTTC
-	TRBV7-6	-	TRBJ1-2	CASSLRGGSGYTF	TGTGCCAGCAGCTTAAGAGGGGGAAGTGGCTACACCTTC
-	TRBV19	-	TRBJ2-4	CASSDRGGIQYF	TGTGCCAGTAGTGACCGGGGAGGCATTCAGTACTTC
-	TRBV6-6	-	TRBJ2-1	CASSYWPLDEQFF	TGTGCCAGCAGTTATTGGCCCCTCGATGAGCAGTTCTTC
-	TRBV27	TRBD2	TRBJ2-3	CASSLNPRGGRTDTQYF	TGTGCCAGCAGTTTAAACCCGCGGGGGGGCCGTACAGATACGCAGTATTTT
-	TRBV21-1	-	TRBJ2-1	CASSKGSEQFF	TGTGCCAGCAGCAAAGGTAGTGAGCAGTTCTTC
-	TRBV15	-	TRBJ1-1	CATSRDITGRATEAFF	TGTGCCACCAGCAGAGATATCACAGGCAGGGCCACTGAAGCTTTCTTT
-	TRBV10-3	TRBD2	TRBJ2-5	CAIRGTSGRALIVETQYF	TGTGCCATCAGGGGGACTAGCGGGAGGGCCCTCATAGTAGAGACCCAGTACTTC
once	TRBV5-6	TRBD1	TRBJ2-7	CASSLPDRGTYEQYF	TGTGCCAGCAGCTTGCCGGACAGGGGGACGTACGAGCAGTACTTC
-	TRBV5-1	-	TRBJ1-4	CASSPRSGPATNEKLFF	TGCGCCAGCAGCCCGCGATCTGGACCCGCAACTAATGAAAAACTGTTTTTT
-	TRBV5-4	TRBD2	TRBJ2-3	CASSPGLAGSDTQYF	TGTGCCAGCAGTCCGGGACTAGCGGGGTCAGATACGCAGTATTTT
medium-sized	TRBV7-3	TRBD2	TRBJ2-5	CASSLTGGTRPQETQYF	TGTGCCAGCAGCTTAACGGGGGGGACTAGACCCCAAGAGACCCAGTACTTC
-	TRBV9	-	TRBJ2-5	CASSVARTAGETQYF	TGTGCCAGCAGCGTAGCTCGGACGGCAGGGGAGACCCAGTACTTC
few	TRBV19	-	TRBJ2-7	CASSTLPSYEQYF	TGTGCCAGTAGTACGCTTCCGAGCTACGAGCAGTACTTC
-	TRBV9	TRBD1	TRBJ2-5	CASSATPGQIKETQYF	TGTGCCAGCAGCGCTACCCCGGGACAGATTAAAGAGACCCAGTACTTC
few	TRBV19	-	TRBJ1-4	CASSIERGFNEKLFF	TGTGCCAGTAGTATCGAGAGGGGTTTTAATGAAAAACTGTTTTTT
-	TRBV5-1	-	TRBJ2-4	CASSLAPGMAKNIQYF	TGCGCCAGCAGCTTGGCCCCGGGGATGGCCAAAAACATTCAGTACTTC
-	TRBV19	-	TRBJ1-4	CASSITGSTNEKLFF	TGTGCCAGTAGTATAACGGGGAGTACTAATGAAAAACTGTTTTTT
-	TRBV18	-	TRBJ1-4	CASSTSGVKEKLFF	TGTGCCAGCTCTACCTCAGGGGTAAAGGAAAAACTGTTTTTT